Listed below are T cell receptor beta chains from one sample, sequenced in a study of blood T cell repertoires in COVID-19. Libraries were prepared by immunoSEQ multiplex PCR; TCRdb keeps only in-frame clonotypes and omits some of them. The table shows more than 350,000 clones, with over 75% occurring only once. Sequenced material: peripheral blood. Source of these receptors: a woman in her 30s with COVID-19, enrolled during active disease. Both conserved end residues are part of each CDR3. Fields, in order: D gene, V gene, CDR3 protein. A D gene is named only where the DNA matches it firmly.

-	TRBV29-1	CSVLTGVLNTEAFF
TRBD2	TRBV6-5	CASTTGLPSREQYF
TRBD1	TRBV6-1	CATTGGVDRGPEQYF
TRBD1	TRBV28	CASITTTPGTDALGYSNQPQHF
TRBD2	TRBV3-1/TRBV3-2	CASSPLAGDYEQYF
TRBD2	TRBV28	CASSPLGTSTHEQYF
TRBD1	TRBV27	CASRAGTGVREQYF
TRBD1	TRBV24-1	CATSDPQGAGANVLTF
-	TRBV6-2/TRBV6-3	CASSYYDLNTGELFF
TRBD1	TRBV28	CAIQGASYGYTF
-	TRBV7-9	CASSLVTGNTGELFF
TRBD1	TRBV3-1/TRBV3-2	CASSQGGQGITDTQYF
-	TRBV25-1	CASSEYGAAWSPLHF
-	TRBV24-1	CATSDPGGLASNQPQHF
TRBD1	TRBV28	CASSLDRDRYGYTF
-	TRBV30	CAWSDSGSYEQYF
TRBD1	TRBV30	CAWSIGQGSEQFF
-	TRBV9	CASSVRGNNSPLHF
-	TRBV11-3	CASSLAGTGQSYNEQFF
TRBD2	TRBV10-2	CASLGLAGGAEQFF
-	TRBV5-4	CASSADSNTDTQYF
TRBD2	TRBV6-1	CASSDAGGSADTQYF
-	TRBV3-1/TRBV3-2	CASSPGLPGGEQYF
TRBD2	TRBV2	CASREIAGDLGEQFF
TRBD2	TRBV5-5	CASSPALAGGWEQFF
-	TRBV7-9	CASSAQANSPLHF
-	TRBV10-2	CASSSTSFSYNEQFF
TRBD2	TRBV27	CASSNPITSGYNEQFF
-	TRBV6-6	CASSSAGLQPQHF
-	TRBV30	CASDRGTGRNSPLHF
-	TRBV9	CASSAQMTALNTEAFF
TRBD1	TRBV28	CASNEVDRATEAFF
-	TRBV29-1	CSAKSTLGSPLHF
-	TRBV3-1/TRBV3-2	CASSQEASRPDTQYF
TRBD1	TRBV28	CASSLVGQHEDVGNTIYF
-	TRBV7-8	CASSRGGQLTYEQYF
-	TRBV10-1	CASSEASAAGELFF
TRBD1	TRBV4-1	CASSSGQGGSPLHF
TRBD1	TRBV2	CASRDRRASGANVLTF
TRBD2	TRBV28	CAGRWAGGGEQYF